This entry lists 24 T cell receptor beta chains sequenced from one sample in a study of long-term antiretroviral therapy in people with HIV (dated by TCRdb to the early 2020s). Sequencing of the TRB variable region was done with the immunoSEQ hsTCRB v3.0 assay at survey level resolution. TCRdb obtained this table from immuneACCESS and retained in-frame rearrangements with V and J assigned. These tables miss some clones; where compared with another copy, unresolved V genes account for less than half of the shortfall, and the remainder is unexplained. Across this sample there are tens of thousands of clones, with less than 90% seen only once. Under 1.3% of the sample goes to the ten largest clones. The sequenced sample was unsorted PBMCs, obtained 2 years after starting antiretroviral therapy. The receptors shown here come from a man between 45 and 60 years old with HIV.

V and J are TRBV21-1 and TRBJ1-5. TRBV21-1 is shown as a pseudogene. The CDR3 totals 13 residues. The CDR3: CAPARFGTQPQHF. The DNA for the CDR3 is TGTGCCCCCGCGAGGTTTGGGACTCAGCCCCAGCATTTT.

The chain couples TRBV6-5 to TRBJ2-7, with 8 bases lining up with TRBD1. CDR1 and CDR2 from the germline V gene are MNHEY and SVGAGI. This CDR3 is built from 15 residues. J gave up 5 bases and V 4 bases, and 10 bases lay outside the gene matches. As DNA, the CDR3 is TGTGCCAGCAGTTCCGGACAGGGAGAGACTGACGAGCAGTACTTC. Its protein product is CASSSGQGETDEQYF.

The chain carries TRBV11-2 and TRBJ1-4; D ambiguous. V was trimmed by 0 bases and J by 5 bases, leaving 13 bases between them. This CDR3 is 16 amino acids long. In germline, CDR1 is SGHAT, CDR2 FQNNGV. The CDR3 here is CASSLESLTPNEKLFF. CDR3 in DNA: TGTGCCAGCAGCTTAGAGTCCCTGACCCCAAATGAAAAACTGTTTTTT.

The rearrangement links TRBV27 to TRBJ1-1; 8 bases align to TRBD1. Germline CDR1 MNHEY, CDR2 SMNVEV (reference sequence). With 7 bases clipped from V and 1 base from J, the junction kept 11 bases outside the gene matches. This CDR3 is built from 16 residues. The CDR3 loop reads CASNSPGTGTNTEAFF. The CDR3 DNA is TGTGCCAGCAATAGTCCCGGGACAGGAACGAACACTGAAGCTTTCTTT.

The genes are TRBV21-1 and TRBJ1-1; the D call TRBD1 from the table was never checked on the DNA. TRBV21-1 is a pseudogene segment. This CDR3 has 15 amino acids. Here the CDR3 reads CASSKAGRKNTEAFF. CDR3 nucleotide sequence: TGTGCCAGCAGCAAAGCGGGCAGAAAGAACACTGAAGCTTTCTTT.

The chain joins TRBV12-2 to TRBJ2-3; the D call of TRBD2 is as the table states it, not checked on the DNA. TRBV12-2 is annotated as a pseudogene. The CDR3 totals 15 residues. The CDR3 coding sequence is TGTGCAAGTCGCTTAGCGGGAGAGTACACAGATACGCAGTATTTT. Its protein is CASRLAGEYTDTQYF.

The J gene is TRBJ1-1, the V gene TRBV7-9; D not resolved. The CDR3 extends over 13 amino acids. The V gene lost 6 bases and the J gene lost 1 base, with 9 bases spanning the gap. CDR1 is SEHNR and CDR2 is FQNEAQ in the germline V gene (reference sequence). The chain's CDR3 is CASRHPENTEAFF. CDR3 sequence (DNA): TGTGCCAGCAGGCATCCAGAGAACACTGAAGCTTTCTTT. Complete variable domain (other parts from reference TRBV7-9 and TRBJ1-1): DTGVSQNPRHKITKRGQNVTFRCDPISEHNRLYWYRQTLGQGPEFLTYFQNEAQLEKSRLLSDRFSAERPKGSFSTLEIQRTEQGDSAMYLCASRHPENTEAFFGQGTRLTVV.

This clone was recorded a few times. This rearrangement joins TRBV7-9 to TRBJ1-5; D is possibly TRBD1 (5 bases). V lost 5 bases to trimming and J lost 1 base, with 9 bases between them. Germline V CDR1 and CDR2: SEHNR, FQNEAQ (reference sequence). CDR3 size: 14 residues. The CDR3 here is CASSKKGSNQPQHF. DNA for the CDR3: TGTGCCAGCAGCAAAAAGGGGAGCAATCAGCCCCAGCATTTT.

The V and J genes are TRBV18 and TRBJ1-4; D is ambiguous. CDR3 length: 13 residues. V was trimmed by 6 bases and J by 5 bases, leaving 10 bases between them. Germline CDR1 is KGHSH and CDR2 is LQKENI. The CDR3 DNA reads TGTGCCAGCTCCACAAGGTGGAATGAAAAACTGTTTTTT. It is translated as CASSTRWNEKLFF.

The V gene is TRBV9, the J gene TRBJ2-2; no definite D call. CDR3 length: 13 residues. Trimming removed 0 bases from V and 4 bases from J, with 4 bases in between. Germline V gene sequence: CDR1 SGDLS, CDR2 YYNGEE. This CDR3 reads CASSVDSTGELFF. CDR3 DNA: TGTGCCAGCAGCGTAGATTCCACCGGGGAGCTGTTTTTT.

This clone was observed a single time. The genes are TRBV6-5 and TRBJ2-5; D is unclear. Deletions cut 7 bases from V and 8 bases from J, with 11 bases between. CDR1 is MNHEY, CDR2 SVGAGI, per germline. CDR3 length equals 11 residues. CDR3 protein: CASTYRRTQYF. DNA of the CDR3: TGTGCCAGCACCTACAGACGAACCCAGTACTTC.

The chain uses TRBV6-5 and TRBJ1-1, with no clear D. This CDR3 comprises 14 residues. Trimming stripped 7 bases from V and 4 bases from J, with 16 bases between. Per germline, CDR1 MNHEY and CDR2 SVGAGI. CDR3: CASTRSAYGTEAFF. The CDR3 DNA follows: TGTGCCAGCACCAGGTCAGCTTACGGCACTGAAGCTTTCTTT.

This rearrangement joins TRBV27 to TRBJ1-3, with a weak D call TRBD1 (5 bases). The CDR3 totals 16 residues. Trimming left V 4 bases short and J 0 bases short, with 13 bases between. Germline CDR1 and CDR2: MNHEY and SMNVEV (reference sequence). CDR3 protein: CASSWVRQLSGNTIYF. Written as DNA, the CDR3 is TGTGCCAGCAGTTGGGTAAGACAGCTCTCTGGAAACACCATATATTTT.

The CDR3, as DNA: TGTGCCAGTAGTGCAGGGGGCTACGAGCAGTACTTC. Translated, it gives CASSAGGYEQYF. The chain employs TRBV19 and TRBJ2-7; 7 bases match TRBD1. V shed 5 bases, J shed 3 bases, and the junction held 1 base outside the gene matches. Germline CDR1 and CDR2: LNHDA and SQIVND (reference sequence). The CDR3 is 12 amino acids.

V usage is TRBV12-5 and J usage is TRBJ2-2; TRBD2 matches 7 bases. With V trimmed by 6 bases and J by 4 bases, 8 bases remained unmatched. Germline V CDR1 and CDR2: LGHNT, FRNRAP. CDR3 length: 15 amino acids. CDR3: CASGIDGGFTGELFF. CDR3 nucleotides: TGTGCTAGTGGGATCGACGGGGGGTTCACCGGGGAGCTGTTTTTT.

This clone was recorded only once. The chain combines TRBV10-2 with TRBJ2-7, with a weak D call TRBD2 (6 bases). The CDR3 covers 13 residues. V shed 6 bases and J shed 3 bases, with 12 bases lying between them. Germline lookup yields CDR1 WSHSY and CDR2 SAAADI. CDR3 in amino acids: CASRGRGGYEQYF. The CDR3 region has the DNA TGCGCCAGCAGAGGGCGGGGTGGCTACGAGCAGTACTTC.

The rearrangement links TRBV10-2 to TRBJ1-5, with a weak D call TRBD1 (5 bases). The CDR3 covers 14 residues. Germline CDR1 is WSHSY and CDR2 is SAAADI. Trimming took 5 bases from V and 3 from J, leaving 11 bases between them. The CDR3 nucleotides are TGCGCCAGCAGTACAGGACCCTACAATCAGCCCCAGCATTTT. It translates to CASSTGPYNQPQHF.

This clone was counted between two and nine times. The chain links TRBV5-6 to TRBJ1-4, with D uncertain. Trimming removed 3 bases at V and 9 bases at J, with 6 bases between. This CDR3 region has 11 residues. Looked up from germline, CDR1 is SGHDT and CDR2 is YYEEEE. CDR3 protein: CASSSSQKLFF. The CDR3 DNA follows: TGTGCCAGCAGCTCGTCGCAAAAACTGTTTTTT.

The V gene is TRBV5-1, the J gene TRBJ2-3; either TRBD1 or TRBD2 may supply D (5 bases each). V gave up 4 bases and J gave up 5 bases, with 20 bases separating them. This CDR3 comprises 16 residues. The germline CDR1 and CDR2 sequences are SGHRS and YFSETQ. The CDR3 spells CASSQGRPGLGDTQYF. Written as DNA, the CDR3 is TGCGCCAGCAGCCAGGGACGTCCAGGGTTAGGAGATACGCAGTATTTT.

This clone was seen a single time. The chain has TRBV7-8 and TRBJ1-4, with D perhaps matching TRBD1 (5 bases). CDR1 and CDR2 (germline): SGHVS, FQNEAQ. With 4 bases removed from V and 5 bases from J, the gap between germline ends came to 8 bases. This CDR3 contains 13 residues. The CDR3 DNA reads TGTGCCAGCAGCTACGGGGGGAATGAAAAACTGTTTTTT. This gives the protein CASSYGGNEKLFF.

This clone came up once. V is TRBV13 and J is TRBJ2-2; 8 bases agree with TRBD2. J gave up 5 bases and V 5 bases, and 16 bases lay outside the gene matches. CDR1 is PRHDT, CDR2 FYEKMQ, per germline (reference sequence). There are 18 residues in the CDR3. CDR3 region: CASSPYPLGGRTTGELFF. The CDR3 DNA is TGTGCCAGCAGCCCCTACCCTCTGGGCGGGAGGACGACCGGGGAGCTGTTTTTT.

This rearrangement joins TRBV13 to TRBJ2-6; D not certain. The length of the CDR3 is 18 residues. Between the trimmed V and J ends, which lost 5 bases and 0 bases, there was a span of 17 bases. Germline assignment: CDR1 PRHDT and CDR2 FYEKMQ (reference sequence). The CDR3: CASSPFRGVDSGANVLTF. CDR3 DNA sequence: TGTGCCAGCAGCCCCTTTCGTGGGGTTGACTCTGGGGCCAACGTCCTGACTTTC.

This sequence joins TRBV5-4 and TRBJ2-2, with D perhaps TRBD2 (5 bases). Germline CDR1 and CDR2: SGHNT and YYREEE (reference sequence). Trimming shortened V by 3 bases and J by 5 bases, and 17 bases separated the two germline ends. CDR3 length: 16 amino acids. For the CDR3, the DNA is TGTGCCAGCAGCTATAAGGTCCTCCCGGGGACCGGGGAGCTGTTTTTT. Protein: CASSYKVLPGTGELFF.

This chain joins TRBV2 and TRBJ1-4; 10 bases line up with TRBD1. The germline V gene encodes CDR1 SNHLY and CDR2 FYNNEI. Losses at the gene ends were 3 bases for V and 7 bases for J; bases not matched to a gene: 2. This CDR3 is 14 amino acids long. This CDR3 reads CASSEGTGAEKLFF. CDR3 in DNA: TGTGCCAGCAGTGAGGGGACAGGGGCTGAAAAACTGTTTTTT.